These 16 T cell receptor beta chains were all obtained from the same sample, sequenced in a study of blood T cell repertoires in COVID-19. TCRdb keeps only in-frame clones here, not all; method: immunoSEQ multiplex PCR. The sample carries under 300,000 clones, less than 90% recorded once. Sample: peripheral blood. Every receptor here comes from a human donor in a cohort sampled during active COVID-19.

V usage is TRBV2 and J usage is TRBJ2-5; the D gene is possibly TRBD2 (6 bases). Per germline, CDR1 SNHLY and CDR2 FYNNEI. The CDR3 is made up of 13 amino acids. Trimming removed 4 bases at V and 2 bases at J, with 8 bases between. CDR3 residues: CASSAGLQETQYF. The CDR3 bases are TGTGCCAGCAGTGCAGGACTACAAGAGACCCAGTACTTC.

This clone has just one count. The chain combines TRBV7-3 with TRBJ2-3, with 9 positions matching TRBD1. CDR1 is SGHTA and CDR2 is FQGTGA in the germline V gene. V lost 5 bases to trimming and J lost 2 bases; unmatched junction nucleotides: 5. The CDR3 runs to 15 residues. CDR3 nucleotide sequence: TGTGCCAGCAGCCTCCGGACAGGGGCCACAGATACGCAGTATTTT. Translating it yields CASSLRTGATDTQYF. Supplemented by reference TRBV7-3 and TRBJ2-3, the full variable domain reads GAGVSQTPSNKVTEKGKYVELRCDPISGHTALYWYRQSLGQGPEFLIYFQGTGAADDSGLPNDRFFAVRPEGSVSTLKIQRTERGDSAVYLCASSLRTGATDTQYFGPGTRLTVL.

Worth noting for this clone: A junction boundary mismatches the germline segment, possibly from a read error. CDR3 loop: CASSSGQKTQYF. The DNA for the CDR3 is TGTGCTAGCAGCTCGGGACAGAAGACCCAGTACTTC. The chain has TRBV7-7 and TRBJ2-5; 7 nucleotides match TRBD1. The CDR3 totals 12 residues. Germline V gives CDR1 SSHAT, CDR2 FNYEAQ (reference sequence).

This clone was detected a few times. This chain uses TRBV3-1 (or the pseudogene TRBV3-2) with TRBJ1-4; 7 nucleotides match TRBD1. V dropped 3 bases and J dropped 2; count of bases not matched to a gene: 0. The germline V gene encodes CDR1 LGHDT and CDR2 YNNKEL (reference sequence). The CDR3 sequence is 14 residues long. The CDR3 loop is CASSQGQTNEKLFF. The CDR3 region has the DNA TGTGCCAGCAGCCAGGGACAGACTAATGAAAAACTGTTTTTT.

The rearrangement joins TRBV5-1 to TRBJ2-5; D is perhaps TRBD2 (7 bases). The germline gives CDR1 SGHRS, CDR2 YFSETQ. CDR3 length: 15 residues. V shed 0 bases and J shed 3 bases, with 12 bases lying between them. The DNA for the CDR3 is TGCGCCAGCAGCTTGGGGGCGGGGGCAGAAGAGACCCAGTACTTC. Its translation is CASSLGAGAEETQYF.

The genes are TRBV9 and TRBJ2-1; no clear D. CDR1 and CDR2 from the germline V gene are SGDLS and YYNGEE. V was shortened by 0 bases and J by 6 bases, with 13 bases between the two germline ends. The CDR3 has 15 amino acids. CDR3 DNA sequence: TGTGCCAGCAGCGTAGCGGAGCCCCCCTCCAATGAGCAGTTCTTC. It specifies CASSVAEPPSNEQFF.

The CDR3 is CASSFPPRRQGKYEQYF. The CDR3 DNA reads as TGTGCCAGCAGCTTCCCCCCCCGCCGACAGGGCAAGTACGAGCAGTACTTC. The rearrangement joins TRBV2 to TRBJ2-7; TRBD1 matches at 7 bases. The CDR3 is 17 amino acids. V trimming: 6 bases; J trimming: 4 bases; junction bases outside the gene matches: 18. Germline V gene sequence: CDR1 SNHLY, CDR2 FYNNEI.

The J gene is TRBJ1-3, the V gene TRBV5-4, with D hard to call. This CDR3 has 16 residues. Trimming took 2 bases from V and 0 from J, leaving 12 bases between them. Germline CDR1 SGHNT, CDR2 YYREEE (reference sequence). CDR3 in DNA: TGTGCCAGCAGCTTACTAACCCAGAGCTCTGGAAACACCATATATTTT. It specifies CASSLLTQSSGNTIYF.

In its sample, this clone is medium-sized. The CDR3 sequence is CASSSASGSGEQYF. In DNA form, the CDR3 reads TGTGCCAGCAGCTCGGCTAGCGGGAGTGGCGAGCAGTACTTC. The chain has TRBV7-3 and TRBJ2-7; the match to TRBD2 covers 10 bases. J lost 6 bases, V lost 4 bases, and 6 bases had no gene match. This CDR3 region has 14 residues. In germline, CDR1 is SGHTA, CDR2 FQGTGA.

The rearrangement joins TRBV5-4 to TRBJ2-7, with TRBD1 matching 9 bases. J was trimmed by 6 bases and V by 4 bases; bases with no gene match: 8. CDR1 SGHNT and CDR2 YYREEE come from the germline V gene (reference sequence). CDR3 size: 14 residues. In nucleotides, the CDR3 is TGTGCCAGCAGCCCCCAGGCGGGACAGGGCGAGCAGTACTTC. Translated, it gives CASSPQAGQGEQYF.

This chain links TRBV5-4 with TRBJ2-2, with D perhaps TRBD2 (6 bases). The CDR3 totals 15 residues. The V gene's germline CDR1 is SGHNT and CDR2 YYREEE (reference sequence). V was clipped by 0 bases and J by 4 bases, with 10 bases between them. CDR3 DNA sequence: TGTGCCAGCAGCTTGGGACGGGAGTTCACCGGGGAGCTGTTTTTT. This gives the protein CASSLGREFTGELFF. The variable domain in full, with the rest retrieved from reference TRBV5-4 and TRBJ2-2, is ETGVTQSPTHLIKTRGQQVTLRCSSQSGHNTVSWYQQALGQGPQFIFQYYREEENGRGNFPPRFSGLQFPNYSSELNVNALELDDSALYLCASSLGREFTGELFFGEGSRLTVL.

Only one count was recorded for this clone. V and J are TRBV5-1 and TRBJ2-7; 8 bases align to TRBD2. The junction had 10 bases not matched to a gene; V was cut back by 5 bases and J by 6 bases. Germline V gene sequence: CDR1 SGHRS, CDR2 YFSETQ. The CDR3 covers 14 residues. In DNA form, the CDR3 reads TGCGCCAGCAGTACGGGAGGGGATTTGTTCGAGCAGTACTTC. Encoded protein: CASSTGGDLFEQYF. The full variable domain, completed using reference TRBV5-1 and TRBJ2-7, is KAGVTQTPRYLIKTRGQQVTLSCSPISGHRSVSWYQQTPGQGLQFLFEYFSETQRNKGNFPGRFSGRQFSNSRSEMNVSTLELGDSALYLCASSTGGDLFEQYFGPGTRLTVT.

This clone was seen once. At one end the junction does not follow the germline gene, possibly because of a read error. This chain links TRBV6-5 with TRBJ2-1; 9 bases agree with TRBD2. Germline V gives CDR1 MNHEY, CDR2 SVGAGI. This CDR3 region has 12 residues. The CDR3 coding sequence is TGTGCCAGCAGTAATAGGCGGGGACTAGCTATCTTC. Its translation is CASSNRRGLAIF.

The rearrangement links TRBV6-5 to TRBJ2-5, with a weak D call TRBD1 (6 bases). The germline V and J ends were trimmed by 9 bases and 0 bases, with 11 bases remaining between them. This CDR3 contains 13 residues. Germline V gene data show CDR1 as MNHEY and CDR2 as SVGAGI. The CDR3 region is CASVRDNQETQYF. CDR3 nucleotides: TGTGCCAGTGTCCGGGACAACCAAGAGACCCAGTACTTC.

The rearrangement links TRBV4-1 to TRBJ1-2; 10 bases map to TRBD1. This CDR3 is 15 amino acids long. Germline V gives CDR1 MGHRA, CDR2 YSYEKL. V was pared by 4 bases and J by 5 bases, with 7 bases of the junction left unmatched. CDR3 in amino acids: CASSPSGTGVYGYTF. Written as DNA, the CDR3 is TGCGCCAGCAGCCCTTCCGGGACAGGGGTTTATGGCTACACCTTC.

The chain joins TRBV6-5 to TRBJ2-3; 8 positions match TRBD1. CDR3 length equals 15 residues. Germline V gene lookup returns CDR1 MNHEY and CDR2 SVGAGI. V lost 1 base, J lost 3 bases, and 3 bases stayed unmatched. In nucleotides, the CDR3 is TGTGCCAGCAGTTACTTAACAGGGGGGACAGATACGCAGTATTTT. This encodes CASSYLTGGTDTQYF.